The 22 T cell receptor beta chains below all came from one sample that was sequenced in a study of CD8+ T cells in alopecia areata (dated by TCRdb to 2016 to 2019). Pooled mouse cutaneous lymph node cells were stained for CD4, CD8alpha, NKG2D, NKG2ACE and other markers and were then sorted on a BD Influx. The receptor library was made with the immunoSEQ multiplex PCR assay. To provide template for TCR sequencing, every sample had RNA extracted and reverse transcribed into cDNA. Not all clones reach the TCRdb copy of this immuneACCESS table, which keeps in-frame sequences only. Checked studies attribute under half of the gap to unresolved V genes and leave the rest unexplained. Across this sample, roughly 260,000 clones were tabulated and none appeared just once. Jointly, the top ten make up roughly 1.2% of the sample. The sample taken for sequencing was CD4+ T cells sorted from a lymph node. The receptor source for this set is a C3H/HeJ mouse with alopecia areata. The MHC haplotype for this mouse line is H2-k.

Points on this clone: The germline and genes are mouse ones. Read coverage stops 4 residues before the CDR3 terminus; the germline J gene supplies the remainder. The genes are TRBV13-3 and TRBJ2-3; D might be TRBD1 (6 bases). Trimming left V 5 bases short and J 0 bases short, with 10 bases between. CDR3 size: 14 residues. Germline loops: CDR1 NNHDY, CDR2 SYVADS. The CDR3 is CASRVGQSAETLYF. The part of the CDR3 DNA that was read is TGTGCCAGCAGGGTGGGACAAAGTGCAGAA.

On this clone: The germline and genes are mouse ones. The CDR3 is cut off 4 residues early in the read; its end comes from the germline J gene. This same CDR3 is encoded by further DNA sequences in the sample. J is TRBJ2-5 and V is TRBV31; D possibly corresponds to TRBD2 (6 bases). Per the germline V gene, CDR1 is GKSSPN and CDR2 is SITVG. The CDR3 has 14 amino acids. V lost 0 bases, J lost 3 bases, and 10 bases lay in between. The DNA read from the CDR3 is TGTGCCTGGAGTCTAGCCGGGGGGCAAGAC. Amino acid sequence: CAWSLAGGQD. The full CDR3 protein is CAWSLAGGQDTQYF.

In its sample, this clone was seen a few times. All gene names here are mouse names. The read terminates 4 residues ahead of where the CDR3 ends, so the germline J gene completes it. The V call is TRBV13-2, the J call TRBJ2-2; 7 bases fit TRBD2. Trimming removed 5 bases from V and 4 bases from J; junction bases left unmatched: 5. Germline V gives CDR1 NNHNN, CDR2 SYGAGS (reference sequence). The CDR3 has 14 amino acids. The CDR3 bases that were read are TGTGCCAGCGGGACTGGGTCAGGCACCGGG. It specifies CASGTGSGTG. Given in full, the CDR3 is CASGTGSGTGQLYF.

Points on this clone: Gene names are mouse gene names. The read terminates 4 residues ahead of where the CDR3 ends, so the germline J gene completes it. The chain links TRBV1 to TRBJ2-7; 7 nucleotides agree with TRBD1. Trimming removed 3 bases from V and 0 bases from J; junction bases left unmatched: 5. The V gene's germline CDR1 is NSQYPW and CDR2 LRSPGD (reference sequence). The CDR3 loop spans 15 amino acids. CDR3 sequence reads: CTCSAQQGSSYEQYF. The sequenced CDR3 bases are TGCACCTGCAGTGCCCAACAGGGGAGCTCCTAT. Full variable domain (rest looked up from reference TRBV1 and TRBJ2-7): VTLLEQNPRWRLVPRGQAVNLRCILKNSQYPWMSWYQQDLQKQLQWLFTLRSPGDKEVKSLPGADYLATRVTDTELRLQVANMSQGRTLYCTCSAQQGSSYEQYFGPGTRLTVL.

A few counts support this clone. Germline and genes here are mouse. The read ends 4 residues before the CDR3 terminus; that terminus is restored from the germline J gene. This chain connects TRBV5 to TRBJ2-2, with 8 bases aligning to TRBD2. The CDR3 runs 16 residues. After removal of 4 bases from V and 0 bases from J, the junction contained 4 bases not matched to a gene. The germline V gene has CDR1 LGHNA and CDR2 YNLKQL (reference sequence). The CDR3 bases that were read are TGTGCCAGCAGCCCCGGACTGGGACCAAACACCGGG. Translated, it gives CASSPGLGPNTG. The CDR3 in full is CASSPGLGPNTGQLYF.

On this clone: This could be a read error, since a much larger clone is one nucleotide away. The genes and germline here are from mouse. The read comes to an end 4 residues before the CDR3 does, leaving the germline J gene to fill in the end. The rearrangement uses TRBV13-1 and TRBJ2-5; 10 bases agree with TRBD2. Germline assignment: CDR1 NSHNY and CDR2 SYGAGN. The CDR3 runs 13 residues. V dropped 6 bases and J dropped 3; count of bases not matched to a gene: 1. CDR3 DNA, as far as it was read: TGTGCCAGCAAGGACTGGGGGCAAGAC. Translated: CASKDWGQD. The CDR3 in its entirety is CASKDWGQDTQYF.

This clone was picked up a small number of times. Gene and germline names: mouse. The read ends 4 residues before the CDR3 terminus; that terminus is restored from the germline J gene. The chain carries TRBV5 and TRBJ2-5, with 10 bases aligning to TRBD1. This CDR3 spans 16 amino acids. CDR1 and CDR2 from the germline V gene are LGHNA and YNLKQL (reference sequence). The sequenced CDR3 bases are TGTGCCAGCAGCCAAAACCCCGGACAGGGGGGAGAC. This sequence encodes CASSQNPGQGGD. The complete CDR3 protein is CASSQNPGQGGDTQYF.

This clone has more than one count but fewer than ten. All gene names here are mouse names. Read sequence stops 3 residues before the CDR3 end, and the germline J gene provides the missing end. This chain uses TRBV19 with TRBJ1-6; D gene ambiguous. TRBJ1-6 has ORF status, its function being uncertain. Germline V gives CDR1 FNHDT, CDR2 SITEND (reference sequence). The length of the CDR3 is 16 residues. V lost 0 bases to trimming and J lost 7 bases, with 14 bases between them. The CDR3 loop is CASSIVGSPGNSPLYF. The sequenced part of the CDR3 DNA is TGTGCCAGCAGTATAGTGGGCAGTCCTGGGAATTCGCCC.

In regard to this clone: The genes and germline here are from mouse. The observed sequence ends 4 residues before the CDR3 terminus, with the missing tail filled in from the germline J gene. Within the sample, other DNA sequences also encode this same CDR3. The chain carries TRBV5 and TRBJ2-1; the D gene is possibly TRBD2 (7 bases). Deletions cut 1 base from V and 1 base from J, with 11 bases between. Germline V gene lookup returns CDR1 LGHNA and CDR2 YNLKQL (reference sequence). This CDR3 is 16 amino acids long. CDR3 region: CASSQVGGPNYAEQFF. The DNA read from the CDR3 is TGTGCCAGCAGCCAAGTCGGGGGGCCAAACTATGCT.

Only a few counts were recorded for this clone. The gene names given are mouse names. The read ends 4 residues shy of where the CDR3 ends; the end is completed using the germline J gene. This specimen includes other DNA sequences encoding the same CDR3. This chain connects TRBV13-1 to TRBJ1-2, with D maybe TRBD1 (6 bases). Germline V gene sequence: CDR1 NSHNY, CDR2 SYGAGN. Deletions cut 1 base from V and 2 bases from J, with 9 bases between. This CDR3 contains 14 residues. CDR3 loop: CASSDPGQNSDYTF. The DNA read from the CDR3 is TGTGCCAGCAGTGATCCCGGACAGAACTCC.

This clone was recorded a few times. Germline and genes: mouse. The CDR3 end falls 4 residues outside the read, so it is completed with the germline J gene. The rearrangement links TRBV24 to TRBJ2-2; 7 positions match TRBD1. The CDR3 has 15 residues. Germline CDR1 reads KGHTA; CDR2 reads FRNEEI. The ends lost 1 base at V and 2 bases at J; junction bases unmatched: 1. CDR3 bases read: TGTGCCAGCAGTCTGTCGGGACAGAACACCGGG. This sequence encodes CASSLSGQNTG. The full CDR3 sequence reads CASSLSGQNTGQLYF.

In this sample, this clone turned up a few times. Mouse names are used for the genes. The CDR3: CAWSLRGEHSDYTF. CDR3 DNA (partial): TGTGCCTGGAGTCTACGGGGGGAACACTCC. The V gene is TRBV31, the J gene TRBJ1-2; perhaps TRBD1 as D (5 bases). The CDR3 end falls 4 residues outside the read, so it is completed with the germline J gene. The CDR3 covers 14 residues. Germline V lookup: CDR1 GKSSPN, CDR2 SITVG. V gave up 0 bases and J gave up 3 bases, with 11 bases separating them.

This clone was seen more than once but under ten times. The gene names here belong to mouse. The CDR3 is cut off 4 residues early in the read; its end comes from the germline J gene. This same CDR3 is encoded by further DNA sequences in the sample. The chain links TRBV31 to TRBJ1-2; D perhaps matches TRBD1 (6 bases). The V gene lost 3 bases and the J gene lost 0 bases, with 11 bases spanning the gap. The CDR3 is 14 amino acids. From germline, CDR1 is GKSSPN and CDR2 SITVG. The DNA read from the CDR3 is TGTGCCTGGAGCCCCGGGACATCAAACTCC. It codes for CAWSPGTSNS. The whole CDR3 protein is CAWSPGTSNSDYTF.

As regards this clone: Any gene name here is a mouse gene name. The read gets to within 4 residues of the CDR3 end, and the germline J gene fills in the rest. This sequence joins TRBV19 and TRBJ2-2, with TRBD1 as a possible D gene (5 bases). This CDR3 is 14 amino acids long. From germline, CDR1 is FNHDT and CDR2 SITEND (reference sequence). The ends were cut back, 6 bases at V and 0 bases at J, with 9 bases in the middle. This chain's CDR3 is CASNGQPNTGQLYF. The CDR3 bases that were read are TGTGCCAGCAACGGACAACCAAACACCGGG.

As regards this clone: The gene names here belong to mouse. The CDR3 goes on 4 residues after the read ends, and that part is filled in from the germline J gene. This sequence joins TRBV5 and TRBJ2-1; 9 bases map to TRBD2. CDR3 length: 16 residues. Germline V gene data show CDR1 as LGHNA and CDR2 as YNLKQL (reference sequence). The trim removed 4 bases at V and 4 bases at J, leaving 8 bases unmatched. This CDR3 is CASSPLAWGGYAEQFF. The sequenced CDR3 bases are TGTGCCAGCAGCCCTCTCGCCTGGGGGGGGTATGCT.

On this clone: Here the gene names and germline are mouse. The sequenced fragment ends 3 residues before the CDR3 boundary, so the rest is inferred from the germline J gene. The chain joins TRBV19 to TRBJ1-6; TRBD1 aligns across 7 bases. TRBJ1-6 is flagged as an ORF with uncertain function. Germline V gene sequence: CDR1 FNHDT, CDR2 SITEND (reference sequence). Trimming took 4 bases from V and 9 from J; bases not matched to a gene: 7. The CDR3 is made up of 14 amino acids. Incomplete CDR3 DNA: TGTGCCAGCAGTTACTTGGGACAGAGTTCGCCC. Translation: CASSYLGQSSP. The entire CDR3 is CASSYLGQSSPLYF.

In the case of this clone: Germline and genes: mouse. The CDR3 end falls 4 residues outside the read, so it is completed with the germline J gene. This sequence joins TRBV13-2 and TRBJ2-5; D possibly corresponds to TRBD1 (6 bases). CDR1 is NNHNN, CDR2 SYGAGS, per germline (reference sequence). Trimming shortened V by 2 bases and J by 3 bases, and 10 bases separated the two germline ends. CDR3 size: 14 residues. The CDR3 sequence: CASGDPGHQDTQYF. Incomplete CDR3 DNA: TGTGCCAGCGGTGACCCGGGACATCAAGAC.

The table lists this clone with a few counts. Germline and genes here are mouse. The CDR3 end is not reached by the read, which stops 4 residues before it; the germline J gene fills it in. V usage is TRBV31 and J usage is TRBJ2-3; perhaps TRBD1 as D (7 bases). The CDR3 runs to 15 residues. Trimming stripped 0 bases from V and 1 base from J, with 11 bases between. From germline, CDR1 is GKSSPN and CDR2 SITVG. This chain's CDR3 is CAWSLRGQGAETLYF. The sequenced CDR3 bases are TGTGCCTGGAGTCTAAGGGGGCAGGGTGCAGAA.

This clone turned up a few times. The genes are named according to mouse. The read is 3 residues too short to cover the CDR3 end, so that end is filled in from the germline J gene. The chain employs TRBV19 and TRBJ1-6; 7 bases fit TRBD1. TRBJ1-6 is sorted into the ORF group, with uncertain function. Unmatched junction bases numbered 7, after V lost 5 bases and J lost 2 bases. CDR3 length: 16 residues. CDR1 and CDR2 from the germline V gene are FNHDT and SITEND (reference sequence). CDR3 DNA (partial): TGTGCCAGCAGACATAACAGGGGTCCCTATAATTCGCCC. This translates into CASRHNRGPYNSP. The whole CDR3 protein reads CASRHNRGPYNSPLYF.

Comment on this clone: Gene labels here are mouse ones. The read ends 4 residues before the CDR3 terminus; that terminus is restored from the germline J gene. The chain combines TRBV5 with TRBJ2-5; D is uncertain. The CDR3 is made up of 14 amino acids. CDR1 and CDR2 (germline): LGHNA, YNLKQL (reference sequence). Incomplete CDR3 DNA: TGTGCCAGCAGCCAAGATGTGGTAAGAGAC. Translation gives CASSQDVVRD. The entire CDR3 is CASSQDVVRDTQYF.

This clone was seen more than once but under ten times. Mouse germline and gene names are used. The CDR3 end falls 4 residues outside the read, so it is completed with the germline J gene. The chain recombines TRBV4 with TRBJ1-1, with 7 bases that match TRBD1. The junction had 5 bases not matched to a gene; V was cut back by 7 bases and J by 0 bases. This CDR3 comprises 14 residues. The germline V gene has CDR1 LGHDT and CDR2 YNNKQL (reference sequence). CDR3 sequence: CASKNRGANTEVFF. The sequenced part of the CDR3 DNA is TGTGCCAGCAAAAACAGGGGTGCAAACACA.

As regards this clone: Gene names are mouse gene names. The read comes to an end 4 residues before the CDR3 does, leaving the germline J gene to fill in the end. This chain connects TRBV26 to TRBJ1-1; unclear D gene. Germline values: CDR1 KGHPV, CDR2 FQNQEV (reference sequence). The CDR3 spans 10 residues. This CDR3 reads CASSPLEVFF. The DNA read from the CDR3 is TGTGCCAGCAGTCCCCTA.